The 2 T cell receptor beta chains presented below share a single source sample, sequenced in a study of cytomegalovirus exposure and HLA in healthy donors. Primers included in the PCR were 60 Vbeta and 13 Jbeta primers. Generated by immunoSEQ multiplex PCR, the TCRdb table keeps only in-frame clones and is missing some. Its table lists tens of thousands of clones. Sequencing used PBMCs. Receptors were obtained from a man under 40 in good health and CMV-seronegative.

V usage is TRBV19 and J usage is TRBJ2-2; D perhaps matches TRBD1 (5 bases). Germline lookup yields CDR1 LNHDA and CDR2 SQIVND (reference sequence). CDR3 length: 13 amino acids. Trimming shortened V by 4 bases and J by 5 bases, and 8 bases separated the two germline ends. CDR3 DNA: TGTGCCAGTAGTACAGGGCGGACCGGGGAGCTGTTTTTT. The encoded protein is CASSTGRTGELFF.

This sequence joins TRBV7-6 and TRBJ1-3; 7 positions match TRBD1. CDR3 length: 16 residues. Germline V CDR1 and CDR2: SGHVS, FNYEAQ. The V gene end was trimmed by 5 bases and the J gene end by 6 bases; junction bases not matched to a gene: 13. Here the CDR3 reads CASSPNGGGGINTIYF. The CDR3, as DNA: TGTGCCAGCAGCCCGAATGGAGGAGGGGGCATAAACACCATATATTTT.